This T cell receptor beta chain was identified in a study of blood T cell repertoires in COVID-19 (dated by TCRdb to between 2020 and 2021). About the investigation overall: Samples from collaborators originated in the United States, Italy and Spain and spanned both the acute and convalescent phases of COVID-19. Subjects who had been exposed to COVID-19, were actively infected with it, or had recovered from it provided the deeply sampled blood TCRbeta repertoires that made up the dataset. The samples were drawn from two sources: the first 160 participants of the ongoing ImmuneRACE study, and 1,200 or so subjects contributed by 6 global collaborators. The prospective study material was composed of cDNA or gDNA derived from T cells, B-cell-depleted T cells, or PBMCs. Sample metadata almost always included a de-identified subject ID, COVID-19 status, age in years and sex. The repertoires were released in a freely available public database intended as a resource for research on the immune response to SARS-CoV-2. Where available, HLA class I and class II types were taken from metadata supplied by the sample provider and were not determined by assay-based typing.

General study outcomes and caveats: Clinical and demographic metadata were provided uncurated, with the amount varying by source and participant.

For CDR1 and CDR2, the germline V gene lists MNHEY and SVGAGI. From cysteine to phenylalanine, the CDR3 is 14 amino acids long. Only the CDR3 part of the read is kept: 42 bases, read in frame from the first base. V is cut by 6 bases and J by 3 bases, and the space between the germline ends is 15 bases. The immunoSEQ Assay, a bias-controlled multiplex PCR, was used to amplify TCRbeta CDR3 regions from genomic DNA. Per the authors' processing: The number of nucleated cells in each sample was estimated from the amplification of reference gene primers within the assay. To quantify the absolute abundance of each unique TCRbeta CDR3 rearrangement, sequence reads were collapsed and filtered. For each sample, productive Simpson clonality was calculated by taking the square root of Simpson's diversity index across productive rearrangements. Drawn from immuneACCESS, this table holds only the in-frame rearrangements with V and J called that TCRdb kept. Clones are partly lost; checked studies trace under half to an unresolved V gene and leave the rest unexplained. For V, J and clone size, that table is used; D and trimming come from the DNA. Counted in this sample were about 210,000 clones; 90% of them appeared once. The ten largest clones represent 1.2% of the sample.

Note on this clone: Its antigen specificity is not known. Nothing much larger sits one base from this clone, and base qualities are not available.

Participants in the prospective study were enrolled through a virtual design, were aged about 18 to 89 years, and lived in some 24 United States geographic areas. In the prospective study, participants were assigned to cohorts based on the clinical history participants reported in a screening survey and a study questionnaire. For ImmuneRACE Cohort 3, a participant was defined as recovered based on two consecutive negative NP/OP PCR tests, clearance by a healthcare professional, or resolution of symptoms. In the prospective study, mobile phlebotomists collected whole blood, serum and a nasopharyngeal or oropharyngeal swab from each participant. Over an approximately 2-month period, participants in the prospective study had the option of providing additional blood draws and questionnaires. Blood samples from the prospective study were shipped frozen or at room temperature prior to DNA extraction.

Specimen: PBMCs or T cells enriched from blood (not recorded which). The clonotype comes from a man aged 30-40 years who had recovered from COVID-19. The V and J segments used are TRBV6-5 and TRBJ2-7; the best D guess is TRBD2, with 5 bases matching. The CDR3 region: CASRRVGLDYEQYF. The base sequence is TGTGCCAGCAGGAGGGTGGGTTTGGACTACGAGCAGTACTTC.